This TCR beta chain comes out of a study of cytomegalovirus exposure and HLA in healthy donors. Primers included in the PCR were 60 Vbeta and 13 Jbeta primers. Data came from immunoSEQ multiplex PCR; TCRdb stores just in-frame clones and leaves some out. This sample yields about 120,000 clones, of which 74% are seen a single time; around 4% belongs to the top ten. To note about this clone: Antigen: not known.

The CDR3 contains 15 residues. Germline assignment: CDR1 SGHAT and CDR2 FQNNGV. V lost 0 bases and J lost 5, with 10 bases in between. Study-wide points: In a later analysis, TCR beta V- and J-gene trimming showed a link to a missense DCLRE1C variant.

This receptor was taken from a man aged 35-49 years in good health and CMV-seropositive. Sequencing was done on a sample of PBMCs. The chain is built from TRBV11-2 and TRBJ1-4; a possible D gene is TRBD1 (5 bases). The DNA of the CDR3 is TGTGCCAGCAGCTTAGATTTGACAGCAAATGAAAAACTGTTTTTT. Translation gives CASSLDLTANEKLFF.